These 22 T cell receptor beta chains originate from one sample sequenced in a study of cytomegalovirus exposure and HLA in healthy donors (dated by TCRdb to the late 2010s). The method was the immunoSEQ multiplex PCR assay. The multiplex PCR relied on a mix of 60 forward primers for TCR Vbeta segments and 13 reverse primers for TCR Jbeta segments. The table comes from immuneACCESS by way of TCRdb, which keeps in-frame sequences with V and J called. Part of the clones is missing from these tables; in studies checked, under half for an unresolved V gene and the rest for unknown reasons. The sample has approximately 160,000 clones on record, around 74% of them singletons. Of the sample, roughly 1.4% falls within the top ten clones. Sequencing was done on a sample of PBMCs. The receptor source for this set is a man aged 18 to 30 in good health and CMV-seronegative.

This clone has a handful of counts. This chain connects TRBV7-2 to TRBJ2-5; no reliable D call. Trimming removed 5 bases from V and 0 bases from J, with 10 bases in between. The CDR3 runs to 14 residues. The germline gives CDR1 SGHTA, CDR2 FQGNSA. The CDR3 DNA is TGTGCCAGCAGCCCCACAGTGAACCAAGAGACCCAGTACTTC. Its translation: CASSPTVNQETQYF.

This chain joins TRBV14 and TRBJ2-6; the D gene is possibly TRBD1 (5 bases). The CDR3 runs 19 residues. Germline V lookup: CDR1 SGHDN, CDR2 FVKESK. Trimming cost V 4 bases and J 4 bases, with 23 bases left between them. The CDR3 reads CASSPLGWYSGAGANVLTF. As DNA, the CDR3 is TGTGCCAGCAGCCCCCTTGGGTGGTATTCTGGGGCAGGGGCCAACGTCCTGACTTTC.

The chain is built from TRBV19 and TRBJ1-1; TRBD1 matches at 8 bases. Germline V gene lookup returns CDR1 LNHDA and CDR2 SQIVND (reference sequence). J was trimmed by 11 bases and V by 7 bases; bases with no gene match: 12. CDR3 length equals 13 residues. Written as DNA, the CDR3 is TGTGCCAGTACCCCGTCCGGGACAGGATTCGCTTTCTTT. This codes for CASTPSGTGFAFF.

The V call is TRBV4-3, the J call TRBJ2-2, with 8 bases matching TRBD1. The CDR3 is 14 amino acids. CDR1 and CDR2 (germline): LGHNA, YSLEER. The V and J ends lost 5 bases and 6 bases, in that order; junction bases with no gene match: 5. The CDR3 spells CASSSGTGAGELFF. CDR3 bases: TGCGCCAGCAGCTCCGGGACAGGAGCCGGGGAGCTGTTTTTT.

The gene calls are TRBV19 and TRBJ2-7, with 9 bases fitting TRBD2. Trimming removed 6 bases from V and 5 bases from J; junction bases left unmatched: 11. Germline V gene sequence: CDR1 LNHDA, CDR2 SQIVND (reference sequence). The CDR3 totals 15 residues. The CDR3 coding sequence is TGTGCCAGTAGAGGGCTAGCGGGACGTGTGAACGAGCAGTACTTC. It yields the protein CASRGLAGRVNEQYF.

The CDR3 nucleotides are TGTGCCAGCAGCGGGGACCGGAGGAGCTCCTATAATTCACCCCTCCACTTT. Translating it yields CASSGDRRSSYNSPLHF. This chain joins TRBV19 and TRBJ1-6, with D perhaps matching TRBD1 (5 bases). Germline assignment: CDR1 LNHDA and CDR2 SQIVND (reference sequence). CDR3 length equals 17 residues. V lost 9 bases, J lost 0 bases, and 18 bases lay in between.

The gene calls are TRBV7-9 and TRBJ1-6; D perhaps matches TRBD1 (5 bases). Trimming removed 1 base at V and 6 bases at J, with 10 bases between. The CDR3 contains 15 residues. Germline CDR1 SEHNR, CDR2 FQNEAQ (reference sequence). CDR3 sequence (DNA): TGTGCCAGCAGCTTAGTAGGGGAAGGTAATTCACCCCTCCACTTT. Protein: CASSLVGEGNSPLHF.

CDR3 sequence: CASSSQDRVQPQHF. The DNA for the CDR3 is TGTGCCAGCAGTTCCCAGGACAGGGTGCAGCCCCAGCATTTT. The J gene is TRBJ1-5, the V gene TRBV6-6; the match to TRBD1 covers 8 bases. CDR1 and CDR2 from the germline V gene are MNHNY and SVGAGI (reference sequence). With 4 bases clipped from V and 7 bases from J, the junction kept 6 bases outside the gene matches. The CDR3 is made up of 14 amino acids.

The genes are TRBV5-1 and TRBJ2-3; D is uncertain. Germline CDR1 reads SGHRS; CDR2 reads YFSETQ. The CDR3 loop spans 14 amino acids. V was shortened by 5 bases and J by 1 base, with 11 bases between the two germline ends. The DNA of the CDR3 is TGCGCCAGCAGGCCCTACTCCGGCACAGATACGCAGTATTTT. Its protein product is CASRPYSGTDTQYF.

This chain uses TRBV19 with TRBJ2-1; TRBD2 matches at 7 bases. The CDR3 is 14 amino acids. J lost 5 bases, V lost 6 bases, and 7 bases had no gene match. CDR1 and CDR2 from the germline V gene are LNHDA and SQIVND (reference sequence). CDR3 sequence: CASRDYRGDNEQFF. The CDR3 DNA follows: TGTGCCAGTAGGGACTACCGGGGGGACAATGAGCAGTTCTTC.

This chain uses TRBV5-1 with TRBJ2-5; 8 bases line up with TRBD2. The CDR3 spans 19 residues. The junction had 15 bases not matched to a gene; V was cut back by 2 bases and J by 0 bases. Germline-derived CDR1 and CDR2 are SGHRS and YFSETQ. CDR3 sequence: CASSFGRSLTSAYQETQYF. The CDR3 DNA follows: TGCGCCAGCAGCTTCGGCAGGAGCCTGACTAGCGCGTACCAAGAGACCCAGTACTTC.

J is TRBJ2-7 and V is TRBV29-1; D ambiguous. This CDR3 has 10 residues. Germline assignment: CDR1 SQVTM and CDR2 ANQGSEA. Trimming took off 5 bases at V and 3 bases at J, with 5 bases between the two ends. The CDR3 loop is CSVRDYEQYF. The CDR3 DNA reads TGCAGCGTTCGAGACTACGAGCAGTACTTC.

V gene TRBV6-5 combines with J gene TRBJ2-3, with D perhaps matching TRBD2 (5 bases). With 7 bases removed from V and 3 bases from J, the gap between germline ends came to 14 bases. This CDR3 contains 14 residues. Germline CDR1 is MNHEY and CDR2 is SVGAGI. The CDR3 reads CASKGAFGTDTQYF. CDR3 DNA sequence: TGTGCCAGCAAGGGAGCGTTTGGTACAGATACGCAGTATTTT.

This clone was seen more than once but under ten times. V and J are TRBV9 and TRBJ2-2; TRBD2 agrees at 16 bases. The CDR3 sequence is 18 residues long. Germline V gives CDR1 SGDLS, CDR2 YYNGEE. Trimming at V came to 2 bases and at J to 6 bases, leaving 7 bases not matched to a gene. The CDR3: CASSVGTSGRGPPGELFF. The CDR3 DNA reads TGTGCCAGCAGCGTGGGGACTAGCGGGAGGGGGCCGCCCGGGGAGCTGTTTTTT.

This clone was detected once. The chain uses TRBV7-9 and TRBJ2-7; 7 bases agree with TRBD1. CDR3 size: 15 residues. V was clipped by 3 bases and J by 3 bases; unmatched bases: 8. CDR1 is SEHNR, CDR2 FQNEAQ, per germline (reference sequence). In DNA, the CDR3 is TGTGCCAGCAGCTTTGGCGACAGGGAGATCTACGAGCAGTACTTC. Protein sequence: CASSFGDREIYEQYF.

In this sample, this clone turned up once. CDR3 DNA sequence: TGTGCCAGCACTTTCCGGACTAGCGGCTACAATGAGCAGTTCTTC. Amino acid sequence: CASTFRTSGYNEQFF. This rearrangement joins TRBV28 to TRBJ2-1, with 10 bases identical to TRBD2. This CDR3 has 15 amino acids. Germline CDR1 reads MDHEN; CDR2 reads SYDVKM. Trimming removed 7 bases from V and 3 bases from J; junction bases left unmatched: 6.

The CDR3 DNA reads as TGTGCCATCTCTATGGGGGAGGGAAACATTCAGTACTTC. This encodes CAISMGEGNIQYF. The chain links TRBV5-4 to TRBJ2-4; 7 bases line up with TRBD2. The CDR3 is 13 amino acids. The V gene end was trimmed by 9 bases and the J gene end by 6 bases; junction bases not matched to a gene: 9. Germline CDR1 and CDR2: SGHNT and YYREEE (reference sequence). The variable domain in full, completed from reference TRBV5-4 and TRBJ2-4, reads ETGVTQSPTHLIKTRGQQVTLRCSSQSGHNTVSWYQQALGQGPQFIFQYYREEENGRGNFPPRFSGLQFPNYSSELNVNALELDDSALYLCAISMGEGNIQYFGAGTRLSVL.

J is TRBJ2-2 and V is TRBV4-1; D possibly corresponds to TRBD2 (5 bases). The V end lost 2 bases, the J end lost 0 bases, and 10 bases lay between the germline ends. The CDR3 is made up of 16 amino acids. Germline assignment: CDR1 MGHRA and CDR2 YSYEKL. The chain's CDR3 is CASSQTPGTNTGELFF. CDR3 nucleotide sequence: TGCGCCAGCAGCCAAACCCCGGGGACGAACACCGGGGAGCTGTTTTTT.

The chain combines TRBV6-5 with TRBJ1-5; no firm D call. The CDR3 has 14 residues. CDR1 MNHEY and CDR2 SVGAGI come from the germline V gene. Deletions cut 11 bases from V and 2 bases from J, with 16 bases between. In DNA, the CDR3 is TGTGCCGCGGGAGGAGAGATGGGCAATCAGCCCCAGCATTTT. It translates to CAAGGEMGNQPQHF.

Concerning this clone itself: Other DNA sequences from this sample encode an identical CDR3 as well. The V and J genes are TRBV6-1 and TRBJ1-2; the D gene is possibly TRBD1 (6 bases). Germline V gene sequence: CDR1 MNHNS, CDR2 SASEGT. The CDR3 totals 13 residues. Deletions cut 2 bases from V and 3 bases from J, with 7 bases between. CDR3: CASSETGYYGYTF. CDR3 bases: TGTGCCAGCAGTGAAACAGGGTACTATGGCTACACCTTC.

The CDR3 loop reads CASSHKDAPGDEQYF. CDR3 in DNA: TGCGCCAGCAGCCATAAAGACGCCCCGGGGGACGAGCAGTACTTC. The rearrangement links TRBV4-1 to TRBJ2-7, with D possibly TRBD2 on 6 matching bases. CDR3 length: 15 amino acids. The V end lost 3 bases, the J end lost 5 bases, and 17 bases lay between the germline ends. The germline V gene encodes CDR1 MGHRA and CDR2 YSYEKL.

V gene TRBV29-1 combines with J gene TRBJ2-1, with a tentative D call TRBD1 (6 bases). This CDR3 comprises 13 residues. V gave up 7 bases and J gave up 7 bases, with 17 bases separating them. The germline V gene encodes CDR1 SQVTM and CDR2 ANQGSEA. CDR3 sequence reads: CSGGPTEENEQFF. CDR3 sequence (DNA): TGCAGCGGGGGGCCGACAGAGGAAAATGAGCAGTTCTTC.